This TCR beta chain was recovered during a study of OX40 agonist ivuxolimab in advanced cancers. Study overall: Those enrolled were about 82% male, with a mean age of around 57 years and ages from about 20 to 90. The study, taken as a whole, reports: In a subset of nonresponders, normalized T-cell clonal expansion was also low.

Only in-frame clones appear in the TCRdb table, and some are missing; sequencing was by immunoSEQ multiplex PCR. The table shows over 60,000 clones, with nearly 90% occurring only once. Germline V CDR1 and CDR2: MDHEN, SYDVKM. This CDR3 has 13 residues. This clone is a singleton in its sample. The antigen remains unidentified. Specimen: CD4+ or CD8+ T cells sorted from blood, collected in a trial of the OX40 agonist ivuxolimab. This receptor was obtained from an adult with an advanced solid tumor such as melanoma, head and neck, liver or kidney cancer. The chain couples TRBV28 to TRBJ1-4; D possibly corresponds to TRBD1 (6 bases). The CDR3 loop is CASRGATNEKLFF. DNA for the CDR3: TGTGCGTCCAGGGGTGCAACTAATGAAAAACTGTTTTTT.